This T cell receptor beta chain was observed in a study of T cells in Graves' hyperthyroidism and ophthalmopathy. CDR3 length equals 15 residues. Trimming removed 4 bases from V and 1 base from J, with 11 bases in between. Germline CDR1 SGHDN, CDR2 FVKESK. From more than 8 ml of fresh peripheral blood, PBMCs were isolated. RNA transcripts yielded amplified TCR beta CDR3 regions. The TCR CDR3 was amplified in a first-round RT-PCR using the HTBI primer set. TCRdb independently ran MiXCR on the multiplex PCR reads; one entry per CDR3 protein. This table has about 420,000 distinct CDR3 sequences, roughly 14% appearing once.

The sequence was obtained from a woman between 18 and 29 years old with Graves' hyperthyroidism. Sequencing was done on a sample of blood. The rearrangement links TRBV14 to TRBJ2-1; D is perhaps TRBD1 (5 bases). The CDR3 here is CASSPTDSSYNEQFF. In DNA, the CDR3 is TGTGCCAGCAGCCCAACCGACAGTTCCTACAATGAGCAGTTCTTC.